This passage covers 14 T cell receptor beta chains from one sample sequenced in a study of CD8 T cells in Susac syndrome. Random hexamers served to reverse transcribe roughly 0.45 to 1 ug RNA. In TCRdb, the immunoSEQ multiplex PCR reads were re-called with MiXCR into one record per CDR3 protein. The sample lists roughly 110,000 distinct CDR3 sequences, nearly 95% occurring once. The material sequenced was CD4+ T cells from PBMCs. The receptors stem from a human donor in good health.

The V and J genes are TRBV7-3 and TRBJ1-1; D gene ambiguous. This CDR3 has 13 amino acids. Germline lookup yields CDR1 SGHTA and CDR2 FQGTGA. Between the trimmed V and J ends, which lost 5 bases and 3 bases, there was a span of 10 bases. The CDR3 is CASSPLGYTEAFF. In nucleotides, the CDR3 is TGTGCCAGCAGCCCCTTAGGTTACACTGAAGCTTTCTTT.

The rearrangement joins TRBV20-1 to TRBJ1-3; no clear D gene. Trimming removed 3 bases from V and 0 bases from J, with 12 bases in between. The CDR3 spans 15 residues. Germline V gives CDR1 DFQATT, CDR2 SNEGSKA (reference sequence). The CDR3 is CSASSGLGSGNTIYF. In DNA, the CDR3 is TGCAGTGCTAGCTCTGGCCTCGGCTCTGGAAACACCATATATTTT.

The J gene is TRBJ1-1, the V gene TRBV7-9; D call uncertain. The germline V gene encodes CDR1 SEHNR and CDR2 FQNEAQ (reference sequence). Between the trimmed V and J ends, which lost 5 bases and 7 bases, there was a span of 14 bases. CDR3 length: 13 residues. CDR3 coding DNA: TGTGCCAGCAGCCCCTCGATGAGGAGTGAAGCTTTCTTT. Protein: CASSPSMRSEAFF.

The chain combines TRBV28 with TRBJ2-1; D is perhaps TRBD2 (7 bases). The germline CDR1 and CDR2 sequences are MDHEN and SYDVKM. V lost 1 base and J lost 5, with 15 bases in between. This CDR3 region has 16 residues. CDR3 nucleotides: TGTGCCAGCAGTTTATCGGGGCGGGGGCCGCACAATGAGCAGTTCTTC. Translating it yields CASSLSGRGPHNEQFF.

The V call is TRBV7-8, the J call TRBJ1-2; D not certain. V lost 5 bases, J lost 1 base, and 17 bases lay in between. The CDR3 is 16 amino acids. Per the germline V gene, CDR1 is SGHVS and CDR2 is FQNEAQ. CDR3 sequence (DNA): TGTGCCAGCAGCCCCGGACGGCAAACTTATAACTATGGCTACACCTTC. Its translation is CASSPGRQTYNYGYTF. The whole variable domain, filled in from reference TRBV7-8 and TRBJ1-2, reads GAGVSQSPRYKVAKRGQDVALRCDPISGHVSLFWYQQALGQGPEFLTYFQNEAQLDKSGLPSDRFFAERPEGSVSTLKIQRTQQEDSAVYLCASSPGRQTYNYGYTFGSGTRLTVV.

The gene calls are TRBV7-2 and TRBJ1-5; no firm D call. The CDR3 length is 14 residues. Deletions cut 1 base from V and 6 bases from J, with 10 bases between. CDR1 SGHTA and CDR2 FQGNSA come from the germline V gene. CDR3 protein: CASSLVGFGQPQHF. DNA of the CDR3: TGTGCCAGCAGCTTAGTAGGTTTCGGTCAGCCCCAGCATTTT.

The rearrangement uses TRBV5-1 and TRBJ1-6; D is possibly TRBD1 (5 bases). Germline assignment: CDR1 SGHRS and CDR2 YFSETQ. Trimming removed 0 bases from V and 14 bases from J, with 12 bases in between. The CDR3 is 13 amino acids. The chain's CDR3 is CASSLGGLQALHF. The CDR3 DNA reads as TGCGCCAGCAGCTTGGGGGGTCTACAGGCCCTCCACTTT.

This chain uses TRBV20-1 with TRBJ2-1; D possibly matches TRBD1 or TRBD2 (5 bases each). Germline values: CDR1 DFQATT, CDR2 SNEGSKA (reference sequence). V lost 6 bases, J lost 4 bases, and 19 bases lay in between. This CDR3 is built from 15 residues. In nucleotides, the CDR3 is TGCAGTGCCCCCGGGGCGGCCTCGGTATACAATGAGCAGTTCTTC. Protein: CSAPGAASVYNEQFF.

The rearrangement uses TRBV3-1 and TRBJ1-6; possible D gene TRBD1, 5 bases. This CDR3 has 16 residues. Germline V lookup: CDR1 LGHDT, CDR2 YNNKEL (reference sequence). The V end was cut by 1 base, the J end by 7 bases, with 14 bases between. DNA for the CDR3: TGTGCCAGCAGCCAAGTAGCAGGGATGGGGAATTCACCCCTCCACTTT. As protein: CASSQVAGMGNSPLHF.

CDR3: CSARAGPSGGETQYF. The CDR3 DNA reads TGCAGTGCTAGAGCGGGGCCTAGCGGGGGGGAGACCCAGTACTTC. The chain uses TRBV20-1 and TRBJ2-5; TRBD2 agrees at 11 bases. V gave up 1 base and J gave up 5 bases; unmatched junction bases: 6. Germline V gene data show CDR1 as DFQATT and CDR2 as SNEGSKA (reference sequence). CDR3 length: 15 amino acids.

The CDR3, as DNA: TGTGCCAGCAGCGTAGGCGGGGGAAGGGGCTATGGCTACACCTTC. Residues: CASSVGGGRGYGYTF. The genes are TRBV9 and TRBJ1-2; perhaps TRBD1 as D (5 bases). The V gene lost 0 bases and the J gene lost 4 bases, with 13 bases spanning the gap. In germline, CDR1 is SGDLS, CDR2 YYNGEE. The CDR3 extends over 15 amino acids.

The chain has TRBV9 and TRBJ1-6; tentatively, D is TRBD1 (6 bases). V gave up 5 bases and J gave up 10 bases, with 16 bases separating them. CDR1 SGDLS and CDR2 YYNGEE come from the germline V gene. The length of the CDR3 is 14 residues. The CDR3 here is CASSPGAAESPLHF. The CDR3 DNA reads TGTGCCAGCAGTCCGGGGGCCGCGGAGTCACCCCTCCACTTT.

The gene calls are TRBV4-1 and TRBJ2-5, with D perhaps TRBD2 (6 bases). Trimming took off 2 bases at V and 3 bases at J, with 13 bases between the two ends. Germline V lookup: CDR1 MGHRA, CDR2 YSYEKL. The CDR3 has 15 residues. The CDR3 here is CASSQTGPGEETQYF. In DNA, the CDR3 is TGCGCCAGCAGCCAAACGGGACCGGGGGAAGAGACCCAGTACTTC.

The chain couples TRBV7-9 to TRBJ1-2; no clear D. The germline V gene has CDR1 SEHNR and CDR2 FQNEAQ (reference sequence). V was shortened by 2 bases and J by 0 bases, with 4 bases between the two germline ends. The CDR3 spans 13 residues. CDR3 sequence (DNA): TGTGCCAGCAGCTTATACGCTAACTATGGCTACACCTTC. Its translation is CASSLYANYGYTF.